This T cell receptor beta chain was sequenced in a study of T cell repertoires in ileal Crohn's disease. CDR3 length: 12 amino acids. V was shortened by 5 bases and J by 5 bases, with 9 bases between the two germline ends. The germline CDR1 and CDR2 sequences are SEHNR and FQNEAQ (reference sequence). The data were produced by immunoSEQ multiplex PCR, yet TCRdb's version contains in-frame clones alone and is incomplete. Of roughly 7,000 clones detected, 92% appear once; the ten largest clones hold 1.6%. The gene calls are TRBV7-9 and TRBJ2-5, with D uncertain. The sequence derives from an adult with Crohn's disease. Material: ileal tissue. The CDR3 loop reads CASSPSTETQYF. CDR3 DNA sequence: TGTGCCAGCAGCCCTTCCACTGAGACCCAGTACTTC.